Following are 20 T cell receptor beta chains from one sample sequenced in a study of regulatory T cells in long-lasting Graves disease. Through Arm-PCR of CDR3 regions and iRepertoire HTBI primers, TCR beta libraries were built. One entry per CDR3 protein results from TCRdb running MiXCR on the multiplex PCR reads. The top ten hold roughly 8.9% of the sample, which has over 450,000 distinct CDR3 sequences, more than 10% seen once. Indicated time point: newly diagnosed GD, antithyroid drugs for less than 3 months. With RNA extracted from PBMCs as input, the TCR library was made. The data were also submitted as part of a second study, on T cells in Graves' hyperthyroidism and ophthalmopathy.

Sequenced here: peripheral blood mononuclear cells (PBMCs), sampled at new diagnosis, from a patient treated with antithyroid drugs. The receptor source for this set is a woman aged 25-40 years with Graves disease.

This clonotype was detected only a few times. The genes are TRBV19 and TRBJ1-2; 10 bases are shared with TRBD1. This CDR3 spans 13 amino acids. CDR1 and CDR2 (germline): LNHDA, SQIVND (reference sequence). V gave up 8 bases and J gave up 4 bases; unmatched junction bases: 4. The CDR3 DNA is TGTGCCAGTGCGAGGGACAGGGGCTATGGCTACACCTTC. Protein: CASARDRGYGYTF.

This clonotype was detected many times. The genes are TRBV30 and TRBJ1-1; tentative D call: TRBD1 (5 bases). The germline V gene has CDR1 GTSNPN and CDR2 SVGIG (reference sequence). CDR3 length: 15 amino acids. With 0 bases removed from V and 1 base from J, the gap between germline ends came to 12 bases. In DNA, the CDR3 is TGTGCCTGGAGTGTATGGGACCGGGGGAACACTGAAGCTTTCTTT. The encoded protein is CAWSVWDRGNTEAFF.

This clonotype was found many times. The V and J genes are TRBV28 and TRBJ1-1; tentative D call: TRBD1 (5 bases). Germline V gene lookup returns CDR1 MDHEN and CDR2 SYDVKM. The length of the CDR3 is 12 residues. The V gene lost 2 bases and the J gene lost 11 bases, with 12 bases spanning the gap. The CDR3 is CASSLQGVGAFF. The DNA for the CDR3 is TGTGCCAGCAGTTTACAAGGGGTAGGGGCTTTCTTT.

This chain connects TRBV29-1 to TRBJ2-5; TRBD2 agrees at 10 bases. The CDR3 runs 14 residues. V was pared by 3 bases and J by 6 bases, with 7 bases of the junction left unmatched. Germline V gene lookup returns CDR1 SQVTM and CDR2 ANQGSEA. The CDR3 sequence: CSVDGTSAAKTQYF. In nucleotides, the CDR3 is TGCAGCGTTGATGGGACTAGCGCCGCAAAGACCCAGTACTTC.

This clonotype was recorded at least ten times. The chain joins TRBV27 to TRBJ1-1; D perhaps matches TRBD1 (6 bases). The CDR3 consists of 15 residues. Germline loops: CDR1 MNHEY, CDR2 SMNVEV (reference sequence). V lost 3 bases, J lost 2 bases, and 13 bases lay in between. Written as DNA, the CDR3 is TGTGCCAGCAGTTTGGGTTCGGGGGCCAACACTGAAGCTTTCTTT. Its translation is CASSLGSGANTEAFF.

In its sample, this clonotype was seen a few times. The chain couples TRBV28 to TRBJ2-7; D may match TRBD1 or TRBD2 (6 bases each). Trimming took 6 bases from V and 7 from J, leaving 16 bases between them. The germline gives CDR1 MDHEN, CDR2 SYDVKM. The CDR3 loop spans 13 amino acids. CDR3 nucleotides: TGTGCCAGCAGCCCCGGAGGGGGGTGGGAGCAGTACTTC. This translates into CASSPGGGWEQYF.

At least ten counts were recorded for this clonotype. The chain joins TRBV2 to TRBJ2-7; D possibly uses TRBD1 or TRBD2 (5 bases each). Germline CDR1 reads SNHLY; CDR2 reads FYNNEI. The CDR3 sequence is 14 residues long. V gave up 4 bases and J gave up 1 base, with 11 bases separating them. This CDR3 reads CASSVRGSSYEQYF. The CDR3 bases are TGTGCCAGCAGTGTGAGGGGTAGTTCCTACGAGCAGTACTTC.

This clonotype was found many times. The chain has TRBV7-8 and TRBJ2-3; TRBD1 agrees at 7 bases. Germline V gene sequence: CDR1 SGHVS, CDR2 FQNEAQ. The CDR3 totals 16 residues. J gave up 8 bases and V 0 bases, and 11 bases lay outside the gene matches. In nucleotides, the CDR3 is TGTGCCAGCAGCTTAGCCGGGACAGCAATCAAGGGTACGCAGTATTTT. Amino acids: CASSLAGTAIKGTQYF.

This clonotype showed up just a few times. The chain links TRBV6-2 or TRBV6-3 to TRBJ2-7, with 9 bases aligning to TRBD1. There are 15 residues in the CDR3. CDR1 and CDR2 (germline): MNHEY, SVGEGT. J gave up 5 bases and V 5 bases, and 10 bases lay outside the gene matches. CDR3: CASSGPGTGSHEQYF. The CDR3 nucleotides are TGTGCCAGCAGTGGCCCCGGGACAGGGTCCCACGAGCAGTACTTC.

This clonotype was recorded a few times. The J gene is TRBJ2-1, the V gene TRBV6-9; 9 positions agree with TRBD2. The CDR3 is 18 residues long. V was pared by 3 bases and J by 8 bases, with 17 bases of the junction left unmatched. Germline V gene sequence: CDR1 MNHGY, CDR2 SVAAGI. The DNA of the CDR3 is TGTGCCAGCAGTTACTCCCCCATAGCGGGAGTCGACGTTGATGAGCAGTTCTTC. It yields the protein CASSYSPIAGVDVDEQFF.

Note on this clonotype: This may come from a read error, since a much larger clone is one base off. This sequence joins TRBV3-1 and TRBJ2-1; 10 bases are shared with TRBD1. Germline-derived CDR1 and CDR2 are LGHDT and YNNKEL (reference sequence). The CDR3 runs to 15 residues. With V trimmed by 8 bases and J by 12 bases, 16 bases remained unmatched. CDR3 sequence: CASWDSDRGRRGQFF. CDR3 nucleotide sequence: TGTGCCAGCTGGGACAGTGACAGGGGGCGCCGTGGGCAGTTCTTC.

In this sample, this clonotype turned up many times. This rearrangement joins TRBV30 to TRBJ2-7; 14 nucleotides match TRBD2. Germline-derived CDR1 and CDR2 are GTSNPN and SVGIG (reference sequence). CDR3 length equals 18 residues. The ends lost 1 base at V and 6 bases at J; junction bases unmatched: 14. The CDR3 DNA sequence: TGTGCCTGGAGTGGGGAGTTGGGACTAGCGGGAGTAATGGTCGAGCAGTACTTC. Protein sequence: CAWSGELGLAGVMVEQYF. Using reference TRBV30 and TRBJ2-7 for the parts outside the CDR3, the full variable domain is SQTIHQWPATLVQPVGSPLSLECTVEGTSNPNLYWYRQAAGRGLQLLFYSVGIGQISSEVPQNLSASRPQDRQFILSSKKLLLSDSGFYLCAWSGELGLAGVMVEQYFGPGTRLTVT.

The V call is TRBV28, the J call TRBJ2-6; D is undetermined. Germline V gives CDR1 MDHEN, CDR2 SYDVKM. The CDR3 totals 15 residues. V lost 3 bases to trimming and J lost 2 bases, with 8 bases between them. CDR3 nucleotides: TGTGCCAGCAGTTTCGTGGCAGCTGGGGCCAACGTCCTGACTTTC. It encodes CASSFVAAGANVLTF.

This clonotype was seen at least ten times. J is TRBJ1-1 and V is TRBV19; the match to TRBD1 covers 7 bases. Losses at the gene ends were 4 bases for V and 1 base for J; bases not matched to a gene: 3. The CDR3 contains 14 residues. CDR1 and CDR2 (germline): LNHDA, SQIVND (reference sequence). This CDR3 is CASSTGQANTEAFF. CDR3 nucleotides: TGTGCCAGTAGTACCGGACAGGCGAACACTGAAGCTTTCTTT.

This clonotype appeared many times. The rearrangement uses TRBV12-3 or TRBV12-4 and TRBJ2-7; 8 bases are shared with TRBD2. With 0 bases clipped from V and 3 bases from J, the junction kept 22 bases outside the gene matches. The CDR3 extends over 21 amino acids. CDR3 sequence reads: CASSLALRTPTQQRESYEQYF. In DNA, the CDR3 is TGTGCCAGCAGTTTAGCGCTAAGGACTCCGACACAACAGCGGGAGAGCTACGAGCAGTACTTC.

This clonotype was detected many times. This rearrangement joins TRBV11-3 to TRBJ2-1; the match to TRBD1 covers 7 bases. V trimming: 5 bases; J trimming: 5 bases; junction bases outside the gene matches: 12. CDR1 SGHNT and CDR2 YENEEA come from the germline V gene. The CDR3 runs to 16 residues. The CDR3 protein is CASSPRQGDENNEQFF. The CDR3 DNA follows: TGTGCCAGCAGCCCTAGACAGGGAGACGAGAACAATGAGCAGTTCTTC.

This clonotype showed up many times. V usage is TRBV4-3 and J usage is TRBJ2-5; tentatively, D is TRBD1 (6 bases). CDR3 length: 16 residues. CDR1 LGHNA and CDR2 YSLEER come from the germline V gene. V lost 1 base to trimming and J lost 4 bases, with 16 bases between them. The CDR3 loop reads CASSQGQAPHVETQYF. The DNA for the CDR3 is TGCGCCAGCAGCCAAGGACAGGCCCCCCATGTAGAGACCCAGTACTTC.

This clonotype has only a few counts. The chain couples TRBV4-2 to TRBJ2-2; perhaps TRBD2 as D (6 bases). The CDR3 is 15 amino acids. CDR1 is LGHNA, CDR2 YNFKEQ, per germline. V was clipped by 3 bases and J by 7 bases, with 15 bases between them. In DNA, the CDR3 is TGTGCCAGCAGCCACCTGCTGGTGCGGGGCGGGGAGCTGTTTTTT. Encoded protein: CASSHLLVRGGELFF.

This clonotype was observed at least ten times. The CDR3 reads CASSSQGPPSGTGELFF. CDR3 DNA sequence: TGCGCCAGCAGCTCGCAAGGGCCACCATCAGGCACCGGGGAGCTGTTTTTT. The chain couples TRBV5-1 to TRBJ2-2, with D unresolved. V was clipped by 3 bases and J by 4 bases, with 19 bases between them. This CDR3 is 17 amino acids long. Germline V gene sequence: CDR1 SGHRS, CDR2 YFSETQ. Supplemented by reference TRBV5-1 and TRBJ2-2, the full variable domain reads KAGVTQTPRYLIKTRGQQVTLSCSPISGHRSVSWYQQTPGQGLQFLFEYFSETQRNKGNFPGRFSGRQFSNSRSEMNVSTLELGDSALYLCASSSQGPPSGTGELFFGEGSRLTVL.

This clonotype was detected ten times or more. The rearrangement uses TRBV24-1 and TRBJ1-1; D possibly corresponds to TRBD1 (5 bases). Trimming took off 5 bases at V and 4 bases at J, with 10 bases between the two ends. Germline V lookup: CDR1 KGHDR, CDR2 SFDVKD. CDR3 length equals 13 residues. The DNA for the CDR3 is TGTGCCACCAGTGCGACAGCCACCACTGAAGCTTTCTTT. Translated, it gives CATSATATTEAFF.